The entry below gives a single T cell receptor beta chain sequence along with its context. This clonotype came up many times. Its antigen target is currently unknown. Within one base of it there is no much larger clone, and no base qualities were kept. The data belong to a study of breast tumors, draining lymph nodes, adjacent tissues listed by TCRdb under 2016. Notes on the research overall: The study compared TCR beta repertoires across tumor, adjacent nontumor tissue and axillary lymph nodes from breast cancer patients. The study aimed to assess the relationships and possible T-cell exchange between tumor, surrounding tissue and draining lymph node repertoires in human breast cancer.

The CDR3 starts with the cysteine, ends with the phenylalanine, and has 14 residues. This entry keeps only the CDR3 DNA: 42 bases, framed from base 1. CDR1 and CDR2, looked up from the germline V gene, are SGHTA and FQGNSA. The germline V and J ends show losses of 6 bases and 9 bases respectively, and no gene match explains 5 bases of the junction. Lymph node samples were obtained from the axillary draining lymph nodes of breast cancer patients. Here is what the overall study found, with its caveats: A scenario in which most tumor T cells derive from the lymph node and then expand within tumor tissue was judged to be consistent with the data. Tumor T-cell repertoires showed less diversity than lymph node repertoires and more diversity than nontumor tissue repertoires, and tumor T-cell repertoires showed preferential V and J gene usage. Tumor and nontumor tissue repertoires were significantly more similar in luminal-like than in basal-like breast cancer. The conclusion that tumor T cells originate in lymph nodes was presented as consistent with a hypothesis rather than as directly demonstrated.

TCRdb shows the sequencer as Illumina HiSeq 2000. TCR beta chain libraries were generated by multiplex PCR amplification. The amplified TCR beta chain products were analyzed by high-throughput sequencing. TCRdb trimmed public reads at Q25 via fastp, called clones via MiXCR and kept in-frame beta chains. Every entry covers one CDR3 protein and lists the most common genes and DNA from its rows. This sample comprises approximately 210,000 distinct CDR3 sequences, approximately 30% of them detected only once. Clones ranked in the top ten supply around 1.4% of the sample. The source of this sequence is a female donor with breast cancer. Some clones in this sample may be carry-over from other donors' samples. The rearrangement combines TRBV7-2 with TRBJ1-6, with TRBD1 identical over 10 junction bases. Source material: axillary lymph node tissue. The DNA is as follows: TGTGCCAGCAGGAAGGGGACAGGGGTTTCACCCCTCCACTTT. Its amino acids are CASRKGTGVSPLHF.